This T cell receptor beta chain comes out of a study of cytomegalovirus exposure and HLA in healthy donors. Overall study findings and caveats: A list of roughly 160 TCR beta chains associated with cytomegalovirus was given. Later on, a genetic analysis was performed. It linked a missense variant in DCLRE1C with V- and J-gene trimming of TCR beta. Roughly uniform depth of sequencing across donors was assumed in presence/absence analyses. It has been reported that TCR beta sequences accurately predicted the HLA-A and HLA-B alleles of most subjects.

Amplification used 60 Vbeta primers and 13 Jbeta primers. The table came from immunoSEQ multiplex PCR; TCRdb's copy has only in-frame clones and leaves some out. The sample has 250,000 to 300,000 clones; around 90% are singletons. Germline CDR1 is MNHEY and CDR2 is SMNVEV (reference sequence). The CDR3 covers 14 residues. V lost 2 bases and J lost 2, with 10 bases in between. Concerning this clone: Its antigen is still unknown.

The specimen was PBMCs. The source is a girl aged 2-10 years in good health and CMV-seronegative. V and J are TRBV27 and TRBJ2-7, with a possible D match to TRBD1 (6 bases). Here the CDR3 DNA reads TGTGCCAGCAGTTTAATCAGGGGCACCTACGAGCAGTACTTC. Protein: CASSLIRGTYEQYF.